The 24 T cell receptor beta chains below all came from one sample that was sequenced in a study of blood T cells in healthy people across ages. Alongside a J-beta primer mix, a sample-barcoded 5' primer served in a second PCR lasting 7 to 11 cycles. One entry per CDR3 protein, called by TCRdb with MiXCR from the 5' RACE reads. Among around 900,000 distinct CDR3 sequences listed, around 30% were seen once. The sample consisted of blood. The receptors shown here come from a woman aged 80 or older in good health.

The V and J genes are TRBV5-1 and TRBJ2-1, with D perhaps matching TRBD1 or TRBD2 (6 bases each). V lost 4 bases and J lost 4, with 18 bases in between. From germline, CDR1 is SGHRS and CDR2 YFSETQ. There are 16 residues in the CDR3. The CDR3 loop is CASSRGQDGPYNEQFF. The CDR3 DNA reads TGCGCCAGCAGCCGGGGGCAGGACGGGCCGTACAATGAGCAGTTCTTC.

Points on this clonotype: A much larger clone lies a single base off, so this may be a read error. This chain joins TRBV7-2 and TRBJ2-5; tentative D call: TRBD1 (6 bases). CDR3 length: 16 residues. The germline V gene has CDR1 SGHTA and CDR2 FQGNSA. V lost 1 base and J lost 4, with 16 bases in between. This chain's CDR3 is CASSLGVSGGRETQYF. The CDR3 DNA follows: TGTGCCAGCAGCTTAGGGGTCAGTGGGGGCCGAGAGACCCAGTACTTC.

In regard to this clonotype: Possible read error: a much larger clone is one base away. This rearrangement joins TRBV11-2 to TRBJ2-7; D unclear. Gene TRBJ2-5 matches the end of the DNA better, so the J call may be wrong. The CDR3 contains 11 residues. CDR1 is SGHAT and CDR2 is FQNNGV in the germline V gene. CDR3 DNA sequence: TGTGTCAGCAGCAATCGAGGGACCCAGTACTTC. It encodes CVSSNRGTQYF.

CDR3 DNA: TGTGCCAGCAGCTTAGACCGGGGCACCGGACAACCGGTCACTGAAGCTTTCTTT. The encoded protein is CASSLDRGTGQPVTEAFF. V usage is TRBV7-2 and J usage is TRBJ1-1; TRBD1 is a possible D gene (5 bases). This CDR3 comprises 18 residues. The V gene lost 1 base and the J gene lost 4 bases, with 22 bases spanning the gap. Germline CDR1 SGHTA, CDR2 FQGNSA.

At least ten counts were recorded for this clonotype. This rearrangement joins TRBV7-2 to TRBJ2-3; D is perhaps TRBD2 (6 bases). The CDR3 runs 14 residues. Germline CDR1 is SGHTA and CDR2 is FQGNSA. V lost 5 bases and J lost 4, with 13 bases in between. Written as DNA, the CDR3 is TGTGCCAGCAGCGTAGGCATAGCGGCAGATACGCAGTATTTT. Translated, it gives CASSVGIAADTQYF.

As concerns this clonotype: A much bigger clone sits one base away, suggesting this may be a read error. The chain combines TRBV5-4 with TRBJ2-1; 7 positions match TRBD2. CDR1 is SGHNT and CDR2 is YYREEE in the germline V gene (reference sequence). The CDR3 sequence is 15 residues long. The CDR3 loop reads CASSFGLGPYNKQFF. The CDR3 DNA sequence: TGTGCCAGCAGCTTCGGACTAGGGCCCTACAATAAGCAGTTCTTC.

Concerning this clonotype itself: A much more abundant neighbour one base away suggests this may be a read error. The chain recombines TRBV7-2 with TRBJ2-7; 8 positions agree with TRBD2. Losses at the gene ends were 5 bases for V and 7 bases for J; bases not matched to a gene: 13. Germline V gives CDR1 SGHTA, CDR2 FQGNSA. CDR3 length equals 15 residues. The DNA of the CDR3 is TGTGCCAGCAGCCTTCGGGGGGGCCTCGGCCATGAGCAGTACTTC. Amino acids: CASSLRGGLGHEQYF.

This clonotype has only one observation. A much larger clone lies one base from this, so it may be a read error. The chain links TRBV27 to TRBJ2-1; a possible D gene is TRBD2 (7 bases). The V gene's germline CDR1 is MNHEY and CDR2 SMNVEV (reference sequence). The CDR3 loop spans 16 amino acids. The chain's CDR3 is CAGRQTGGGVYNEQFF. Here the CDR3 DNA reads TGTGCCGGCAGACAAACGGGCGGGGGCGTCTACAATGAGCAGTTCTTC.

This clonotype came up a few times. The chain is built from TRBV5-1 and TRBJ1-2; D may be TRBD1 (5 bases). CDR1 and CDR2 from the germline V gene are SGHRS and YFSETQ. The CDR3 totals 13 residues. V lost 2 bases and J lost 8, with 13 bases in between. The CDR3 bases are TGCGCCAGCAGCTTACGGGGCCTTCAGGGCTACACCTTC. It codes for CASSLRGLQGYTF. Combining the CDR3 with reference TRBV5-1 and TRBJ1-2 gives the whole variable domain KAGVTQTPRYLIKTRGQQVTLSCSPISGHRSVSWYQQTPGQGLQFLFEYFSETQRNKGNFPGRFSGRQFSNSRSEMNVSTLELGDSALYLCASSLRGLQGYTFGSGTRLTVV.

The chain combines TRBV10-3 with TRBJ2-7; 12 bases map to TRBD2. This CDR3 contains 16 residues. The germline gives CDR1 ENHRY, CDR2 SYGVKD. V gave up 5 bases and J gave up 5 bases; unmatched junction bases: 10. CDR3 region: CAISLNPGLAGHEQYF. The CDR3 DNA is TGTGCCATCAGTCTAAACCCGGGACTAGCGGGTCACGAGCAGTACTTC.

Turning to this clonotype: A much larger clone differs from this one at a single base, so this may be a read error. The CDR3 region has the DNA TGTGCCATACAAGCCAACACAGATGCGCAGTATTTT. Translated: CAIQANTDAQYF. The chain links TRBV10-3 to TRBJ2-3; D unclear. From germline, CDR1 is ENHRY and CDR2 SYGVKD. This CDR3 comprises 12 residues.

The V call is TRBV11-2, the J call TRBJ1-6, with 8 bases fitting TRBD1. Losses at the gene ends were 5 bases for V and 6 bases for J; bases not matched to a gene: 6. The germline CDR1 and CDR2 sequences are SGHAT and FQNNGV. The CDR3 sequence is 15 residues long. The CDR3 DNA follows: TGTGCCAGCAGCCAGACAGGGGCCTTTAATTCACCCCTCCACTTT. It specifies CASSQTGAFNSPLHF.

Comments on this clonotype: The junction and the germline gene differ at one end; a read error may be behind it. V usage is TRBV9 and J usage is TRBJ1-1; 8 bases line up with TRBD1. The CDR3 has 16 amino acids. Germline V lookup: CDR1 SGDLS, CDR2 YYNGEE. The CDR3 reads CASSVGAGQGNTEAFF. Written as DNA, the CDR3 is TGTGCCAGCAGCGTAGGGGCCGGACAGGGTAACACAGAAGCTTTCTTT.

The chain links TRBV5-5 to TRBJ2-5; a possible D gene is TRBD1 (6 bases). The J call may be mistaken, given a closer DNA end match to TRBJ2-7. From germline, CDR1 is SGHKS and CDR2 YYEKEE (reference sequence). The CDR3 loop spans 14 amino acids. The CDR3 spells CASSLALGGHEQYF. The DNA for the CDR3 is TGTGCCAGCAGCTTGGCCCTTGGGGGCCACGAGCAGTACTTC.

In its sample, this clonotype was seen many times. The chain couples TRBV7-2 to TRBJ1-2; D remains unclear. V was pared by 2 bases and J by 6 bases, with 13 bases between. CDR1 SGHTA and CDR2 FQGNSA come from the germline V gene. CDR3 size: 14 residues. The CDR3 DNA follows: TGTGCCAGCAGCTTAAATCTGGGAGATCATGGCTACACCTTC. This sequence encodes CASSLNLGDHGYTF.

This clonotype has at least ten counts. A clone one base away is much larger, so this may be a read error. This sequence joins TRBV4-1 and TRBJ2-1; TRBD1 or TRBD2 may be the D gene (6 bases each). Germline CDR1 reads MGHRA; CDR2 reads YSYEKL. V was clipped by 8 bases and J by 2 bases, with 22 bases between them. The CDR3 runs 17 residues. CDR3 sequence: CASGPQGRRSAYNEQFF. The CDR3 nucleotides are TGCGCCAGCGGGCCCCAGGGGAGGAGGAGCGCCTACAATGAGCAGTTCTTC.

This clonotype was counted many times. The J gene is TRBJ2-4, the V gene TRBV6-2 or TRBV6-3; 10 nucleotides agree with TRBD2. CDR3 length equals 19 residues. Germline V CDR1 and CDR2: MNHEY, SVGEGT. V trimming: 2 bases; J trimming: 4 bases; junction bases outside the gene matches: 14. The CDR3 DNA reads as TGTGCCAGCAGTTACGAGGCGCTAGCGGGGGCCGGAGATAAAAACATTCAGTACTTC. Translation: CASSYEALAGAGDKNIQYF.

Comment on this clonotype: A much larger clone differs by one base, so this may be a read error. V is TRBV20-1 and J is TRBJ2-4, with 9 bases that match TRBD2. The closer fit of TRBJ2-5 to the DNA end suggests the J call may be wrong. The CDR3 covers 14 residues. The germline V gene encodes CDR1 DFQATT and CDR2 SNEGSKA (reference sequence). In DNA, the CDR3 is TGCAGTGCTTACCTGACTAGCGGACAAGAGACCCAGTACTTC. Protein product: CSAYLTSGQETQYF.

The chain recombines TRBV7-2 with TRBJ2-1; D unclear. Germline V gene data show CDR1 as SGHTA and CDR2 as FQGNSA. V was trimmed by 2 bases and J by 8 bases, leaving 16 bases between them. The CDR3 spans 15 residues. The CDR3 reads CASSLRTNADYEQFF. Here the CDR3 DNA reads TGTGCCAGCAGCTTACGAACTAACGCTGACTATGAGCAGTTCTTC.

This clonotype was detected ten times or more. The J gene is TRBJ2-1, the V gene TRBV5-1, with 9 bases matching TRBD2. Germline CDR1 SGHRS, CDR2 YFSETQ. J lost 4 bases, V lost 2 bases, and 4 bases had no gene match. This CDR3 is 15 amino acids long. DNA of the CDR3: TGCGCCAGCAGCTTCGGCGGGGGGGTTTACAATGAGCAGTTCTTC. Encoded protein: CASSFGGGVYNEQFF.

At least ten counts were recorded for this clonotype. V and J are TRBV4-1 and TRBJ2-5, with D unresolved. The CDR3 is 15 amino acids. Trimming removed 4 bases at V and 3 bases at J, with 15 bases between. Per the germline V gene, CDR1 is MGHRA and CDR2 is YSYEKL. The DNA for the CDR3 is TGCGCCAGCAGCCCAGTGGTCCTCTTGAAAGAGACCCAGTACTTC. Translating gives CASSPVVLLKETQYF.

This clonotype was picked up many times. The V call is TRBV24-1, the J call TRBJ2-5; 7 bases line up with TRBD2. J lost 4 bases, V lost 4 bases, and 5 bases had no gene match. Germline assignment: CDR1 KGHDR and CDR2 SFDVKD. This CDR3 spans 14 amino acids. The CDR3 coding sequence is TGTGCCACCAGTGACAGCGGGGTCGTAGAGACCCAGTACTTC. Translating it yields CATSDSGVVETQYF.

This clonotype showed up many times. The J gene is TRBJ2-1, the V gene TRBV6-5, with 7 bases that match TRBD1. The CDR3 runs 16 residues. V trimming: 8 bases; J trimming: 9 bases; junction bases outside the gene matches: 19. CDR1 MNHEY and CDR2 SVGAGI come from the germline V gene. Here the CDR3 reads CASWARTGSPLGEQFF. CDR3 sequence (DNA): TGTGCCAGCTGGGCGAGGACAGGTAGCCCACTAGGTGAGCAGTTCTTC.

This clonotype was observed many times. The chain combines TRBV2 with TRBJ2-3; D ambiguous. Germline V gene lookup returns CDR1 SNHLY and CDR2 FYNNEI. The CDR3 totals 14 residues. The V gene lost 7 bases and the J gene lost 1 base, with 12 bases spanning the gap. The CDR3 loop is CASIGRIGTDTQYF. The CDR3 DNA sequence: TGTGCCAGCATAGGCAGGATCGGCACAGATACGCAGTATTTT.